These T cell receptor beta chains were read from a single sample in a study of shared clonotypes between healthy human individuals. Sequencing used immunoSEQ multiplex PCR; TCRdb keeps in-frame clones, though not all of them. The sample yields about 960,000 clones, over 75% seen once. The sequenced sample was memory CD4+ T cells sorted from blood. Source of these receptors: a man between 18 and 29 years old in good health. Each CDR3 is given with its conserved first and last residue. Fields, in order: V gene, clone size, J gene, D gene, CDR3 DNA, CDR3 protein. The D gene is left open where the match is weak. Clone size is given for some rows only: seen once, a few or many times, or a class if the clone is expanded.

V gene: TRBV19
clone size: .
J gene: TRBJ1-3
D gene: .
CDR3 DNA: TGTGCGAAGTTGGCGCGTGGAAACACCATATATTTT
CDR3 protein: CAKLARGNTIYF

V gene: TRBV6-5
clone size: .
J gene: TRBJ2-5
D gene: .
CDR3 DNA: TGTGCCAGCTCTCAAAGGCCCCAAGAGACCCAGTACTTC
CDR3 protein: CASSQRPQETQYF

V gene: TRBV7-9
clone size: .
J gene: TRBJ1-6
D gene: TRBD1
CDR3 DNA: TGTGCCAGCAGCGGAGGACAGGGAAATTCACCCCTCCACTTT
CDR3 protein: CASSGGQGNSPLHF

V gene: TRBV18
clone size: .
J gene: TRBJ1-1
D gene: .
CDR3 DNA: TGTGCCAGCGTGGGGGTGGGTAGGAACACTGAAGCTTTCTTT
CDR3 protein: CASVGVGRNTEAFF

V gene: TRBV5-1
clone size: .
J gene: TRBJ1-5
D gene: .
CDR3 DNA: TGCGCCAGCAGCTTGGCGGGAGGGAATCAGCCCCAGCATTTT
CDR3 protein: CASSLAGGNQPQHF

V gene: TRBV7-2
clone size: .
J gene: TRBJ2-2
D gene: .
CDR3 DNA: TGTGCCAGCAGCCCCGATAACACCGGGGAGCTGTTTTTT
CDR3 protein: CASSPDNTGELFF

V gene: TRBV25-1
clone size: few
J gene: TRBJ2-7
D gene: .
CDR3 DNA: TGTGCCAGCAGTGGGGCAGTAGGGGACTACGAGCAGTACTTC
CDR3 protein: CASSGAVGDYEQYF

V gene: TRBV30
clone size: .
J gene: TRBJ1-6
D gene: .
CDR3 DNA: TGTGCCTGGAGTAACGGGAATTTAGGCTCACCCCTCCACTTT
CDR3 protein: CAWSNGNLGSPLHF

V gene: TRBV30
clone size: .
J gene: TRBJ1-1
D gene: .
CDR3 DNA: TGTGCCTGGAGGGGGGCGCGGAACACTGAAGCTTTCTTT
CDR3 protein: CAWRGARNTEAFF

V gene: TRBV6-5
clone size: .
J gene: TRBJ2-2
D gene: .
CDR3 DNA: TGTGCCAGCAGGACAACCTCGAACACCGGGGAGCTGTTTTTT
CDR3 protein: CASRTTSNTGELFF

V gene: TRBV4-1
clone size: .
J gene: TRBJ1-2
D gene: .
CDR3 DNA: TGCGCCAGCAGCCAAGATTCTCCGACACCCTATGGCTACACCTTC
CDR3 protein: CASSQDSPTPYGYTF

V gene: TRBV2
clone size: .
J gene: TRBJ2-5
D gene: .
CDR3 DNA: TGTGCCAGCTCCCTAGTTCGGGGACGGCCAGAGACCCAGTACTTC
CDR3 protein: CASSLVRGRPETQYF

V gene: TRBV19
clone size: few
J gene: TRBJ2-2
D gene: TRBD1
CDR3 DNA: TGTGCCAGTAGTATTGGAGGCAAGGGGGCGGGCACCGGGGAGCTGTTTTTT
CDR3 protein: CASSIGGKGAGTGELFF

V gene: TRBV5-1
clone size: few
J gene: TRBJ2-2
D gene: TRBD2
CDR3 DNA: TGCGCCAGCACTGGACTAGCGGGAGTAACCGGGGAGCTGTTTTTT
CDR3 protein: CASTGLAGVTGELFF

V gene: TRBV19
clone size: .
J gene: TRBJ1-5
D gene: TRBD1
CDR3 DNA: TGTGCCAGTAGTGCACAGGGGGGCAATCAGCCCCAGCATTTT
CDR3 protein: CASSAQGGNQPQHF

V gene: TRBV10-1
clone size: once
J gene: TRBJ2-7
D gene: .
CDR3 DNA: TGCGCCAGCAGTGGGTACCCACGGGACGAGCAGTACTTC
CDR3 protein: CASSGYPRDEQYF

V gene: TRBV9
clone size: .
J gene: TRBJ2-7
D gene: TRBD2
CDR3 DNA: TGTGCCAGCAGCGTCGAAGCGGGAGGTCCCTACGAGCAGTACTTC
CDR3 protein: CASSVEAGGPYEQYF